The 2 T cell receptor beta chains reported below all come from one sample, sequenced in a study of blood T cells in healthy people across ages. A J-beta primer mix and a sample-barcoded 5' primer were used in a second PCR of about 7 to 12 cycles. Via MiXCR, TCRdb re-called the 5' RACE reads, giving one row per CDR3 protein. This sample has about 780,000 distinct CDR3 sequences, with roughly 26% found just once. This sample also belongs to another study, concerning T cells of mothers and their children.

The sequenced material came from blood. The receptors derive from a boy aged 10-17 years in good health.

The chain recombines TRBV7-9 with TRBJ1-2; TRBD1 aligns across 7 bases. V dropped 4 bases and J dropped 2; count of bases not matched to a gene: 4. There are 14 residues in the CDR3. Germline assignment: CDR1 SEHNR and CDR2 FQNEAQ (reference sequence). The CDR3 sequence: CASSSGGTNYGYTF. The DNA for the CDR3 is TGTGCCAGCAGCTCAGGGGGGACAAACTATGGCTACACCTTC.

Only a few counts were recorded for this clonotype. The chain links TRBV5-5 to TRBJ2-1, with D perhaps matching TRBD2 (6 bases). The CDR3 has 16 amino acids. V was trimmed by 0 bases and J by 4 bases, leaving 14 bases between them. The germline gives CDR1 SGHKS, CDR2 YYEKEE (reference sequence). CDR3 region: CASSLEIGGGYNEQFF. The CDR3 nucleotides are TGTGCCAGCAGCTTGGAAATAGGTGGGGGGTACAATGAGCAGTTCTTC.